Listed here is a single TCR beta chain. Its target is unknown. These data are taken from a study of graft-versus-host responses after intestinal transplantation. In the study overall: Anti-thymocyte globulin induction preceded about 3 years of tacrolimus and steroid maintenance in all recipients.

Germline CDR1 is MNHNS and CDR2 is SASEGT. The CDR3 has 15 amino acids. Trimming shortened V by 1 base and J by 3 bases, and 13 bases separated the two germline ends. Generated by immunoSEQ multiplex PCR, the TCRdb table keeps only in-frame clones and is missing some. The top ten hold just under 2.5% of the sample, which has tens of thousands of clones, around 90% seen once. The J gene is TRBJ2-7, the V gene TRBV6-1, with D uncertain. Sample: unstimulated CD8+ T cells sorted from spleen or lymph node cells, taken before intestinal transplant. The TCR originated in a human donor who received an intestinal transplant. The CDR3 DNA reads TGTGCCAGCAGTGAAGAGAGAGCGTCCTTCTACGAGCAGTACTTC. Translation: CASSEERASFYEQYF.